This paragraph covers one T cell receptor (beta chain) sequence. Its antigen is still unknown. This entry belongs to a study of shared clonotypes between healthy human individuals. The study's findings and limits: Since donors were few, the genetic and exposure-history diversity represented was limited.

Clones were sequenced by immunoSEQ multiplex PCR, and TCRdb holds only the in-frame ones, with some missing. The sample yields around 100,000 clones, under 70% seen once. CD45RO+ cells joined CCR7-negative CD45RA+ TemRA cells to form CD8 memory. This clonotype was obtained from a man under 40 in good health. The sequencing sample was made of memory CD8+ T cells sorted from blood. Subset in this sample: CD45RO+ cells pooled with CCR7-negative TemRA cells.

Here the CDR3 reads CASSLGPGTGKETQYF. The CDR3 DNA reads TGTGCCAGCAGCTTAGGCCCCGGGACAGGGAAAGAGACCCAGTACTTC. V is TRBV7-2 and J is TRBJ2-5; 9 bases match TRBD1. V lost 1 base to trimming and J lost 3 bases; unmatched junction nucleotides: 6. CDR3 length: 16 residues. CDR1 SGHTA and CDR2 FQGNSA come from the germline V gene. Variable domain in full (rest from reference TRBV7-2 and TRBJ2-5): GAGVSQSPSNKVTEKGKDVELRCDPISGHTALYWYRQSLGQGLEFLIYFQGNSAPDKSGLPSDRFSAERTGGSVSTLTIQRTQQEDSAVYLCASSLGPGTGKETQYFGPGTRLLVL.